This TCR beta chain originates from a study of PD-1 blockade in classical Hodgkin lymphoma. The protocol was immunoSEQ multiplex PCR, while the TCRdb copy is restricted to in-frame clones and leaves out a portion. Of roughly 32,000 clones in the sample, under 95% were seen once. Time point noted: newly diagnosed, previously untreated cHL patient sample. For comparison, PBMCs from newly diagnosed, untreated classical Hodgkin lymphoma were used. Whole-study findings and limits: At baseline, newly diagnosed patients reportedly showed less TCR diversity than healthy donors. Possible causes of repertoire differences, disease activity or prior therapy, remain undefined.

Germline V gene lookup returns CDR1 MGHRA and CDR2 YSYEKL. The CDR3 extends over 15 amino acids. The V gene end was trimmed by 3 bases and the J gene end by 3 bases; junction bases not matched to a gene: 7. Details on this clone: Its matching antigen is unknown.

Input material: peripheral blood mononuclear cells (PBMCs). The chain is built from TRBV4-1 and TRBJ1-1; TRBD1 matches 7 bases. This clonotype originated in a human donor with classical Hodgkin lymphoma. Written as DNA, the CDR3 is TGCGCCAGCAGCCAGCAAGGGGGCAGTGACACTGAAGCTTTCTTT. Its translation: CASSQQGGSDTEAFF.